The 9 T cell receptor beta chains presented below share a single source sample, sequenced in a study of shared clonotypes between healthy human individuals. Naive CD8 cells comprised CD45RO-negative, CCR7-positively selected cells, excluding terminally differentiated effector memory CD45RA+ cells. TCRdb's copy holds only in-frame clones and misses some; the assay was immunoSEQ multiplex PCR. The table lists about 2.2 million clones, 80% to 95% of them singletons. Sequenced sample: naive CD8+ T cells from PBMCs. Receptors originate from a man between 18 and 29 years old in good health. Some clones in this sample may be carry-over from other donors' samples.

This chain joins TRBV9 and TRBJ1-1, with TRBD1 identical over 8 bases. Germline V gene lookup returns CDR1 SGDLS and CDR2 YYNGEE. Trimming at V came to 1 base and at J to 0 bases, leaving 2 bases not matched to a gene. This CDR3 spans 15 amino acids. The CDR3 here is CASSVTGGMNTEAFF. CDR3 sequence (DNA): TGTGCCAGCAGCGTAACAGGGGGGATGAACACTGAAGCTTTCTTT.

This chain connects TRBV5-5 to TRBJ2-7; TRBD2 matches at 8 bases. This CDR3 spans 13 amino acids. Trimming at V came to 5 bases and at J to 4 bases, leaving 5 bases not matched to a gene. CDR1 SGHKS and CDR2 YYEKEE come from the germline V gene (reference sequence). The CDR3 spells CASSSGNPYEQYF. As DNA, the CDR3 is TGTGCCAGCAGTAGCGGGAACCCATACGAGCAGTACTTC.

The chain links TRBV5-5 to TRBJ2-7, with a possible D match to TRBD1 (6 bases). From germline, CDR1 is SGHKS and CDR2 YYEKEE (reference sequence). This CDR3 has 14 amino acids. V lost 4 bases and J lost 0, with 11 bases in between. Here the CDR3 reads CASSPDRSSYEQYF. The CDR3 nucleotides read TGTGCCAGCAGCCCGGACAGAAGCTCCTACGAGCAGTACTTC.

This clone was counted once. The gene calls are TRBV4-3 and TRBJ2-7; either TRBD1 or TRBD2 may supply D (5 bases each). The CDR3 spans 15 residues. Germline V gene data show CDR1 as LGHNA and CDR2 as YSLEER. V was trimmed by 4 bases and J by 0 bases, leaving 13 bases between them. The CDR3 here is CASSPSRGASYEQYF. The CDR3 nucleotides are TGCGCCAGCAGCCCCTCAAGAGGGGCCTCCTACGAGCAGTACTTC.

This clone has a single count. The V call is TRBV19, the J call TRBJ2-7; a possible D gene is TRBD1 (5 bases). V shed 4 bases and J shed 2 bases, with 12 bases lying between them. This CDR3 comprises 14 residues. Looked up from germline, CDR1 is LNHDA and CDR2 is SQIVND (reference sequence). CDR3 coding DNA: TGTGCCAGTAGTACAGGGAAGCATACCTACGAGCAGTACTTC. Residues: CASSTGKHTYEQYF.

This clone was seen just once. The chain has TRBV5-5 and TRBJ2-3; 7 bases fit TRBD1. V lost 4 bases and J lost 2; bases outside the gene matches: 10. Germline V gene sequence: CDR1 SGHKS, CDR2 YYEKEE (reference sequence). The CDR3 has 16 amino acids. CDR3 in DNA: TGTGCCAGCAGCCAACTTGGGGACAGCTACACAGATACGCAGTATTTT. Its translation is CASSQLGDSYTDTQYF.

The chain combines TRBV7-9 with TRBJ2-7; 8 bases are a match to TRBD2. Losses at the gene ends were 4 bases for V and 4 bases for J; bases not matched to a gene: 15. Germline V gives CDR1 SEHNR, CDR2 FQNEAQ (reference sequence). CDR3 length: 17 amino acids. The CDR3 here is CASSSFSGLAGPYEQYF. As DNA, the CDR3 is TGTGCCAGCAGCTCCTTTTCTGGACTAGCAGGACCATACGAGCAGTACTTC.

Here the CDR3 DNA reads TGTGCCAGCAGCTTAAGGGCAGCCTGGCAAAACTACAATGAGCAGTTCTTC. Protein sequence: CASSLRAAWQNYNEQFF. The chain couples TRBV11-1 to TRBJ2-1; D call uncertain. The CDR3 runs 17 residues. Trimming took 2 bases from V and 3 from J, leaving 17 bases between them. Germline values: CDR1 SGHAT, CDR2 FQDESV (reference sequence).

V is TRBV4-1 and J is TRBJ2-7; 7 bases are a match to TRBD1. This CDR3 comprises 16 residues. V gave up 0 bases and J gave up 1 base; unmatched junction bases: 6. CDR1 and CDR2 from the germline V gene are MGHRA and YSYEKL. The CDR3 spells CASSQEGQRLSYEQYF. The CDR3 nucleotides read TGCGCCAGCAGCCAAGAGGGACAGAGACTATCCTACGAGCAGTACTTC.